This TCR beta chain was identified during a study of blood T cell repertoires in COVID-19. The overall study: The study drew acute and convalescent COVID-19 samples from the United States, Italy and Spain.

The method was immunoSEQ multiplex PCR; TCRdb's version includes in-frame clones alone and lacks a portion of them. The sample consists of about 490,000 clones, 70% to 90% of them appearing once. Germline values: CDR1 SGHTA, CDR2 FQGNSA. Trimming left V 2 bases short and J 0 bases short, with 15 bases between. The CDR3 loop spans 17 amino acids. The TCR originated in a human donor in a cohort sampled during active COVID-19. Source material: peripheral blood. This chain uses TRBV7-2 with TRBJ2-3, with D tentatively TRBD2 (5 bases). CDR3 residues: CASSLLGVAASTDTQYF. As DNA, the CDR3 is TGTGCCAGCAGCTTACTCGGGGTGGCCGCCAGCACAGATACGCAGTATTTT.